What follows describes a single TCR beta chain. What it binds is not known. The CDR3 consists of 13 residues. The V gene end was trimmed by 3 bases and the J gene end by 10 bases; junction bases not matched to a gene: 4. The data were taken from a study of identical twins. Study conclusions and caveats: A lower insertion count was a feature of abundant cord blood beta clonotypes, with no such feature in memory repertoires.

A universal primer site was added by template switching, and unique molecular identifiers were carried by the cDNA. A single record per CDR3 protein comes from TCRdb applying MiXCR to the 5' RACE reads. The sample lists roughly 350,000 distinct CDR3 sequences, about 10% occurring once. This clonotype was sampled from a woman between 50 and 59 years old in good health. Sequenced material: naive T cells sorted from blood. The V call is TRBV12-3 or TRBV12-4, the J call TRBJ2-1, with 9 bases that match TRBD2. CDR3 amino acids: CASSLWLAGEQFF. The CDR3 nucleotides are TGTGCCAGCAGTTTGTGGCTAGCGGGAGAGCAGTTCTTC.